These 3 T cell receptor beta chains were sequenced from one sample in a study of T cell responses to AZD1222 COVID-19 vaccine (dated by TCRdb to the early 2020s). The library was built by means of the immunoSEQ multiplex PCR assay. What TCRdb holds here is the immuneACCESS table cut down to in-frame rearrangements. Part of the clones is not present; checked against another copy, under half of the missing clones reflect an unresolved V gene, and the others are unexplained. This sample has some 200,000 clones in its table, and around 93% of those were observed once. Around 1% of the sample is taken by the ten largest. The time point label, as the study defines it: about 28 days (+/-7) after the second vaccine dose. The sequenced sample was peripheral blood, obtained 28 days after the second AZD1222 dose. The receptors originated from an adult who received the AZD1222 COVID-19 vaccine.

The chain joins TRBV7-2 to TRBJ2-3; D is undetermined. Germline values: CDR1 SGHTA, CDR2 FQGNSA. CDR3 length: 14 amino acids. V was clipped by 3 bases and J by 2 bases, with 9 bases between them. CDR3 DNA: TGTGCCAGCAGCTTCCGGTCGACCACAGATACGCAGTATTTT. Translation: CASSFRSTTDTQYF.

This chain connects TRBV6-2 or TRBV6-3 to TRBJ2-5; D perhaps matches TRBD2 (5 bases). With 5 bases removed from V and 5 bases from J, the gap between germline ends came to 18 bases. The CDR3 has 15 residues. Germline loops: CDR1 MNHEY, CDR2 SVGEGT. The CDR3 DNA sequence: TGTGCCAGCAGTCCATACGGGGTACCCGGGGAGACCCAGTACTTC. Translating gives CASSPYGVPGETQYF.

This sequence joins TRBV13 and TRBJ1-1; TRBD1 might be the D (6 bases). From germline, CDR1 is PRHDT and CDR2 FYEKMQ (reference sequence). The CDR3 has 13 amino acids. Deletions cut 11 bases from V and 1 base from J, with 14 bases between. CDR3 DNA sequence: TGTGCCTGCACCAGGGGAGGGAACACTGAAGCTTTCTTT. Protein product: CACTRGGNTEAFF. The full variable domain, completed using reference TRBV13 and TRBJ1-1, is AAGVIQSPRHLIKEKRETATLKCYPIPRHDTVYWYQQGPGQDPQFLISFYEKMQSDKGSIPDRFSAQQFSDYHSELNMSSLELGDSALYFCACTRGGNTEAFFGQGTRLTVV.